This is a list of T cell receptor beta chains from one sample in a study of neoadjuvant nivolumab and ipilimumab in lung cancer. Libraries were prepared by immunoSEQ multiplex PCR; TCRdb keeps only in-frame clonotypes and omits some of them. This table holds about 9,000 clones, approximately 75% found once. The material sequenced was tumor tissue, taken after neoadjuvant nivolumab, alone or with ipilimumab, at or shortly before surgery. Every receptor here comes from an adult with non-small cell lung cancer. The CDR3 runs from the conserved cysteine through the conserved F or W. Not every row has a clone size; where given, it reads once, few, many or a size class.

size	V	J	CDR3
-	TRBV28	TRBJ2-6	CASSTWGGRLSSGANVLTF
-	TRBV5-1	TRBJ2-1	CASRIVSGTSGRNEQFF
once	TRBV7-9	TRBJ1-2	CASSSGGPTYGYTF
-	TRBV10-3	TRBJ2-1	CAISESGLAGGRGEQFF
-	TRBV19	TRBJ1-5	CASSIGGGRLMGQPQHF
-	TRBV6-4	TRBJ2-2	CASSEGGSHTGELFF
-	TRBV6-1	TRBJ2-3	CASSRDYSTDTQYF
-	TRBV19	TRBJ2-2	CASSVDTGELFF
-	TRBV27	TRBJ2-7	CASSPFSSGRKWYEQYF
-	TRBV25-1	TRBJ2-6	CASTRGQPYSGANVLTF
few	TRBV30	TRBJ2-3	CAFEWGTDTQYF
once	TRBV15	TRBJ2-3	CATSRGRFSTDTQYF
few	TRBV19	TRBJ1-1	CASSTSGTGEAFF
-	TRBV27	TRBJ2-7	CASRETGYLFHEQYF
-	TRBV5-1	TRBJ2-3	CASRDSGGDTQYF
-	TRBV2	TRBJ2-7	CASSAGGYEQYF
-	TRBV13	TRBJ2-7	CASSLVARGEQYF
-	TRBV19	TRBJ2-1	CASSIDRVRVDNEQFF
-	TRBV6-1	TRBJ1-2	CASSEQVVRYGYTF
-	TRBV5-1	TRBJ2-7	CASSWTWGGTSYEQYF
few	TRBV18	TRBJ1-5	CASSPGQGWQPQHF
-	TRBV4-1	TRBJ2-7	CASSQVGRVGSYEQYF
few	TRBV7-9	TRBJ2-1	CASTGAGGPSDEQFF
-	TRBV5-1	TRBJ2-7	CASSLVGDEQYF
-	TRBV13	TRBJ2-7	CASSPLFSPWLGSYEQYF
once	TRBV25-1	TRBJ2-3	CASSPSGTDTQYF
-	TRBV6-5	TRBJ2-7	CASSSGVRHEQYF
-	TRBV12-5	TRBJ1-1	CASGLTPGSMNTEAFF
-	TRBV25-1	TRBJ1-4	CASSEGQKKLFF
-	TRBV5-1	TRBJ1-1	CASSFTDRGNTEAFF
-	TRBV6-4	TRBJ2-2	CASSEGVTGELFF
-	TRBV11-2	TRBJ1-1	CASSPSWSNTEAFF
-	TRBV4-3	TRBJ2-7	CASSQDRGTASSYEQYF
-	TRBV5-1	TRBJ2-5	CASSLLSQKQETQYF
-	TRBV5-8	TRBJ2-1	CASSLTRGPSGNNEQFF
-	TRBV18	TRBJ1-3	CASRDRPSGNTIYF
-	TRBV7-9	TRBJ2-7	CASSFYRGLSYEQYF
few	TRBV4-3	TRBJ1-2	CASSQYTGTGLGYTF
-	TRBV5-4	TRBJ1-2	CASSLGQGKNYGYTF
-	TRBV7-2	TRBJ2-3	CASSPEASYTDTQYF
-	TRBV5-4	TRBJ2-3	CASSTGTVIDTQYF
-	TRBV7-2	TRBJ2-7	CASSLFYLGDEQYF
-	TRBV11-2	TRBJ1-2	CASSPDRSDYGYTF
-	TRBV12-5	TRBJ2-1	CASAGGRNSSYNEQFF
-	TRBV6-5	TRBJ1-2	CASSSPNAAHYGYTF
-	TRBV25-1	TRBJ2-5	CASSESRGPGETQYF
few	TRBV5-4	TRBJ2-7	CASSLEAHEQYF
few	TRBV10-3	TRBJ1-1	CAISAGQGRVGTEAFF
once	TRBV19	TRBJ2-3	CASSTRSADTQYF
-	TRBV18	TRBJ2-7	CASSPRSPIYEQYF
-	TRBV30	TRBJ2-1	CAWSVSGGVSYNEQFF
-	TRBV7-2	TRBJ2-1	CASSLGGLAGEGEQFF
-	TRBV7-9	TRBJ2-2	CASSFEGELFF